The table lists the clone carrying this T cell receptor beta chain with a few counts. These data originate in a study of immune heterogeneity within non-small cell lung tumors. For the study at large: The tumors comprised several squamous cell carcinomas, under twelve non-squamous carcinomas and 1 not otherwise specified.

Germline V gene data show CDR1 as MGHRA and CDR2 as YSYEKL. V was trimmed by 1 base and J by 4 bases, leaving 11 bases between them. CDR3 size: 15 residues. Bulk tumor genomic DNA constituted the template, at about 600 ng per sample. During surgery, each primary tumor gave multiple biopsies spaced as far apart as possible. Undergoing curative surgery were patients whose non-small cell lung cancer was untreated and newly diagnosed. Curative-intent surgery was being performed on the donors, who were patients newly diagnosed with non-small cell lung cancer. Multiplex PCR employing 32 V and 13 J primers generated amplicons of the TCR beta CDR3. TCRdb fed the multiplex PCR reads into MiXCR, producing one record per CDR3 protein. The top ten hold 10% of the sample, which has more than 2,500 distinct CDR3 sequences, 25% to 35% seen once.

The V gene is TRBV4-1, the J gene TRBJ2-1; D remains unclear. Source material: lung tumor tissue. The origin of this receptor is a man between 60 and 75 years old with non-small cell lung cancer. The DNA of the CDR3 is TGCGCCAGCAGCCAAGTCGTAGGGCTGTACAATGAGCAGTTCTTC. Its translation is CASSQVVGLYNEQFF.